This TCR beta chain was sequenced for a study of regulatory T cells in long-lasting Graves disease. Overall study: Patients with persistent Graves' disease had over 5 years of antithyroid drugs and persistent TSH receptor antibodies.

Findings of the study overall: Persistent disease favored TRBV28, TRBJ1-2 and TRBJ2-5. Accuracy could have been hurt by small sample size.

This clonotype has at least ten counts. Its antigen is still unknown. Time point indicated: persistent/refractory GD, antithyroid drugs over 5 years with positive TRAb. The authors made the TCR library using RNA they extracted from PBMCs. Blood from the periphery, around 9.3 milliliters in all, was drawn into EDTA tubes. Construction of TCR beta libraries relied on iRepertoire HTBI primers and on Arm-PCR targeting CDR3 regions. A single record per CDR3 protein comes from TCRdb applying MiXCR to the multiplex PCR reads. Among a few hundred thousand distinct CDR3 sequences listed, around 23% were seen once. Germline CDR1 reads MNHEY; CDR2 reads SVGEGT. The CDR3 has 15 residues. V lost 2 bases, J lost 7 bases, and 5 bases stayed unmatched.

The chain has TRBV6-2 or TRBV6-3 and TRBJ2-2; 9 bases align to TRBD1. Sequencing was performed on peripheral blood mononuclear cells (PBMCs), taken when the disease was refractory, from a patient treated with antithyroid drugs. The clonotype was recovered from a woman between 40 and 50 years old with Graves disease. The CDR3 DNA follows: TGTGCCAGCAGTTACCTGGGACAGGGAATCGGGGAGCTGTTTTTT. It is translated as CASSYLGQGIGELFF.